The 32 T cell receptor beta chains below all came from one sample that was sequenced in a study of cytomegalovirus exposure and HLA in healthy donors. Both 60 Vbeta primers and 13 Jbeta primers went into the PCR. Produced via immunoSEQ multiplex PCR; TCRdb's table is partial and in-frame only. The sample records about 190,000 clones, 84% being singletons. Source material: PBMCs. The receptors derive from a woman aged 45-59 years in good health and CMV-seropositive.

This clone was detected a few times. The V gene is TRBV6-1, the J gene TRBJ1-1; D is perhaps TRBD1 (5 bases). CDR1 is MNHNS, CDR2 SASEGT, per germline. V lost 5 bases to trimming and J lost 5 bases, with 15 bases between them. The CDR3 has 14 amino acids. The CDR3: CASSSTFRDTEAFF. CDR3 nucleotides: TGTGCCAGCAGTTCTACGTTCAGGGATACTGAAGCTTTCTTT.

The V and J genes are TRBV6-1 and TRBJ2-5; 7 bases match TRBD2. The junction had 11 bases not matched to a gene; V was cut back by 8 bases and J by 11 bases. The germline V gene has CDR1 MNHNS and CDR2 SASEGT. The CDR3 consists of 12 residues. The DNA for the CDR3 is TGTGCCAGCCAGGCTAGCGGCTACGGGCAGTACTTC. Translation: CASQASGYGQYF.

The rearrangement uses TRBV6-5 and TRBJ1-5; a weak D match, TRBD1 (6 bases). This CDR3 is 14 amino acids long. CDR1 and CDR2 from the germline V gene are MNHEY and SVGAGI. V was trimmed by 7 bases and J by 4 bases, leaving 14 bases between them. The CDR3 bases are TGTGCCAGCAAACCACAGGGTTGGAATCAGCCCCAGCATTTT. It codes for CASKPQGWNQPQHF.

The gene calls are TRBV29-1 and TRBJ2-5; 8 nucleotides match TRBD2. From germline, CDR1 is SQVTM and CDR2 ANQGSEA. CDR3 size: 13 residues. J lost 2 bases, V lost 5 bases, and 4 bases had no gene match. The CDR3 DNA sequence: TGCAGCGTTACGGGGGGGCTACAAGAGACCCAGTACTTC. This sequence encodes CSVTGGLQETQYF.

The genes are TRBV5-5 and TRBJ1-1; 7 positions agree with TRBD1. Per the germline V gene, CDR1 is SGHKS and CDR2 is YYEKEE (reference sequence). The V gene end was trimmed by 2 bases and the J gene end by 4 bases; junction bases not matched to a gene: 8. This CDR3 contains 15 residues. The CDR3 loop is CASSFRQGSGTEAFF. CDR3 DNA: TGTGCCAGCAGCTTCCGACAGGGTTCGGGCACTGAAGCTTTCTTT.

The table lists this clone with a few counts. The chain links TRBV15 to TRBJ2-1, with D perhaps matching TRBD2 (5 bases). With 4 bases removed from V and 5 bases from J, the gap between germline ends came to 18 bases. CDR3 length equals 16 residues. Germline assignment: CDR1 LNHNV and CDR2 YYDKDF (reference sequence). This CDR3 reads CATSISRGGRDNEQFF. Here the CDR3 DNA reads TGTGCCACCAGCATATCAAGAGGAGGAAGAGACAATGAGCAGTTCTTC.

The chain joins TRBV5-5 to TRBJ2-7; TRBD1 aligns across 9 bases. This CDR3 spans 16 amino acids. Germline CDR1 is SGHKS and CDR2 is YYEKEE (reference sequence). V gave up 0 bases and J gave up 3 bases; unmatched junction bases: 7. The CDR3 nucleotides are TGTGCCAGCAGCTTGGGTTCGGGACAGGGCAACTACGAGCAGTACTTC. Its translation is CASSLGSGQGNYEQYF.

The chain joins TRBV7-2 to TRBJ1-2; weak D call: TRBD1 (6 bases). The germline V and J ends were trimmed by 5 bases and 0 bases, with 16 bases remaining between them. The CDR3 contains 16 residues. Germline V CDR1 and CDR2: SGHTA, FQGNSA. The CDR3 nucleotides are TGTGCCAGCAGCGGTAGAAGGACAGCGACTAACTATGGCTACACCTTC. It yields the protein CASSGRRTATNYGYTF.

V usage is TRBV5-5 and J usage is TRBJ1-2; TRBD1 is a possible D gene (5 bases). V was clipped by 4 bases and J by 0 bases, with 7 bases between them. CDR1 and CDR2 from the germline V gene are SGHKS and YYEKEE (reference sequence). This CDR3 has 13 amino acids. DNA for the CDR3: TGTGCCAGCAGCCCGGACACTAACTATGGCTACACCTTC. Its translation is CASSPDTNYGYTF.

This rearrangement joins TRBV13 to TRBJ2-7, with 9 positions matching TRBD2. CDR1 PRHDT and CDR2 FYEKMQ come from the germline V gene (reference sequence). The V segment lost 5 bases and the J segment 6 bases; nucleotides outside the gene matches: 8. The CDR3 runs to 14 residues. In nucleotides, the CDR3 is TGTGCCAGCAGCCGCGGGGGGGGCCATGGCGAGCAGTACTTC. Translation: CASSRGGGHGEQYF.

The chain couples TRBV5-6 to TRBJ2-3; 8 nucleotides agree with TRBD1. This CDR3 spans 19 amino acids. Germline V gene data show CDR1 as SGHDT and CDR2 as YYEEEE. Trimming took 0 bases from V and 3 from J; bases not matched to a gene: 15. The CDR3 region has the DNA TGTGCCAGCAGCTTGGATTTATTGTGGGCAGGGGGCCGGACAGATACGCAGTATTTT. It is translated as CASSLDLLWAGGRTDTQYF.

This clone was counted a few times. The rearrangement joins TRBV5-6 to TRBJ1-2, with a tentative D call TRBD1 (5 bases). The germline V and J ends were trimmed by 4 bases and 8 bases, with 21 bases remaining between them. CDR1 and CDR2 (germline): SGHDT, YYEEEE. This CDR3 region has 15 residues. The chain's CDR3 is CASSQEEGRVEGYTF. As DNA, the CDR3 is TGTGCCAGCAGCCAAGAGGAGGGCAGGGTGGAAGGCTACACCTTC.

The rearrangement links TRBV28 to TRBJ2-7; D call uncertain. Trimming pared 10 bases from V and 2 bases from J, leaving 15 bases between. CDR3 length equals 13 residues. The V gene's germline CDR1 is MDHEN and CDR2 SYDVKM. CDR3 sequence reads: CATTSISPYEQYF. CDR3 coding DNA: TGTGCCACCACTTCAATATCCCCCTACGAGCAGTACTTC.

The chain has TRBV15 and TRBJ1-5, with D possibly matching TRBD1 (5 bases). CDR1 and CDR2 from the germline V gene are LNHNV and YYDKDF (reference sequence). The V end lost 3 bases, the J end lost 1 base, and 7 bases lay between the germline ends. The CDR3 totals 14 residues. The CDR3 reads CATSRGQSNQPQHF. The CDR3 nucleotides are TGTGCCACCAGCAGGGGGCAGAGCAATCAGCCCCAGCATTTT.

The rearrangement links TRBV5-5 to TRBJ2-1; no clear D. The CDR3 is made up of 14 amino acids. V was clipped by 0 bases and J by 2 bases, with 6 bases between them. CDR1 is SGHKS and CDR2 is YYEKEE in the germline V gene (reference sequence). As DNA, the CDR3 is TGTGCCAGCAGCTTGGACAGACCCTACAATGAGCAGTTCTTC. Translated: CASSLDRPYNEQFF.

The chain recombines TRBV6-1 with TRBJ1-5; D gene uncertain. The CDR3 has 15 residues. Trimming removed 4 bases at V and 6 bases at J, with 16 bases between. Germline V gives CDR1 MNHNS, CDR2 SASEGT. The CDR3 protein is CASSAGGYVVQPQHF. CDR3 nucleotide sequence: TGTGCCAGCAGTGCGGGAGGTTATGTAGTTCAGCCCCAGCATTTT.

With regard to this clone: At one end the junction does not follow the germline gene, possibly because of a read error. The identical CDR3 is also encoded by other nucleotide sequences in the sample. The chain carries TRBV10-3 and TRBJ1-2, with 12 bases matching TRBD1. The CDR3 runs 15 residues. CDR1 is ENHRY, CDR2 SYGVKD, per germline. The CDR3 sequence is CAISSPGQGANGYTF. CDR3 coding DNA: TGTGCCATCAGCAGTCCGGGACAGGGGGCCAATGGCTACACCTTT.

This clone occurred a few times. This rearrangement joins TRBV5-6 to TRBJ2-7; possibly TRBD2 for D (5 bases). Trimming removed 4 bases at V and 4 bases at J, with 9 bases between. The germline gives CDR1 SGHDT, CDR2 YYEEEE. This CDR3 has 12 amino acids. CDR3 amino acids: CASSIRGYEQYF. The CDR3 coding sequence is TGTGCCAGCAGCATCCGAGGGTACGAGCAGTACTTC.

The chain has TRBV7-2 and TRBJ2-3; 9 bases agree with TRBD1. The V gene's germline CDR1 is SGHTA and CDR2 FQGNSA. Germline trimming cut 7 bases from V and 0 bases from J; bases unmatched to any gene: 8. This CDR3 is 16 amino acids long. In DNA form, the CDR3 reads TGTGCCAGCAACTACAGGGGGCACACTAGCACAGATACGCAGTATTTT. Protein product: CASNYRGHTSTDTQYF. The full variable domain, its missing parts supplied by reference TRBV7-2 and TRBJ2-3, is GAGVSQSPSNKVTEKGKDVELRCDPISGHTALYWYRQSLGQGLEFLIYFQGNSAPDKSGLPSDRFSAERTGGSVSTLTIQRTQQEDSAVYLCASNYRGHTSTDTQYFGPGTRLTVL.

This clone was detected a few times. The chain recombines TRBV19 with TRBJ2-6; the D gene is possibly TRBD2 (6 bases). The CDR3 has 15 residues. Germline V gene lookup returns CDR1 LNHDA and CDR2 SQIVND (reference sequence). V dropped 7 bases and J dropped 4 bases, with 14 bases sitting between them. CDR3 in amino acids: CASIPRDPGANVLTF. The CDR3 nucleotides read TGTGCCAGTATCCCGCGGGACCCCGGGGCCAACGTCCTGACTTTC. Filled out from reference TRBV19 and TRBJ2-6, the complete variable domain reads DGGITQSPKYLFRKEGQNVTLSCEQNLNHDAMYWYRQDPGQGLRLIYYSQIVNDFQKGDIAEGYSVSREKKESFPLTVTSAQKNPTAFYLCASIPRDPGANVLTFGAGSRLTVL.

The J gene is TRBJ1-4, the V gene TRBV5-1, with TRBD1 identical over 11 bases. The CDR3 has 14 amino acids. The J segment lost 6 bases and the V segment lost 5 bases, leaving 3 bases of the junction unmatched. Per germline, CDR1 SGHRS and CDR2 YFSETQ. The CDR3 spells CASRQGQGDEKLFF. In DNA form, the CDR3 reads TGCGCCAGCAGACAGGGACAGGGGGATGAAAAACTGTTTTTT. Looking up the rest from reference TRBV5-1 and TRBJ1-4 gives the full variable domain: KAGVTQTPRYLIKTRGQQVTLSCSPISGHRSVSWYQQTPGQGLQFLFEYFSETQRNKGNFPGRFSGRQFSNSRSEMNVSTLELGDSALYLCASRQGQGDEKLFFGSGTQLSVL.

CDR3 sequence reads: CASSHEQGATYEQYF. The CDR3 DNA is TGCGCCAGCAGCCATGAACAGGGGGCAACCTACGAGCAGTACTTC. This chain links TRBV4-1 with TRBJ2-7; TRBD1 agrees at 9 bases. The CDR3 sequence is 15 residues long. Germline-derived CDR1 and CDR2 are MGHRA and YSYEKL. The trim removed 3 bases at V and 2 bases at J, leaving 5 bases unmatched.

The V gene is TRBV7-9, the J gene TRBJ1-1; D is perhaps TRBD1 (6 bases). CDR1 is SEHNR, CDR2 FQNEAQ, per germline (reference sequence). CDR3 length: 15 residues. Trimming left V 1 base short and J 4 bases short, with 13 bases between. The CDR3 DNA follows: TGTGCCAGCAGCTTAGGGGCCAGGGGCGTCACTGAAGCTTTCTTT. Its protein product is CASSLGARGVTEAFF.

The V gene is TRBV6-1, the J gene TRBJ2-7; 7 bases agree with TRBD1. With V trimmed by 2 bases and J by 2 bases, 9 bases remained unmatched. Germline V gene sequence: CDR1 MNHNS, CDR2 SASEGT. This CDR3 is built from 16 residues. This chain's CDR3 is CASSESDRVGTYEQYF. CDR3 in DNA: TGTGCCAGCAGTGAAAGCGACAGGGTGGGCACCTACGAGCAGTACTTC.

The V gene is TRBV15, the J gene TRBJ1-3, with D possibly matching TRBD1 (6 bases). From germline, CDR1 is LNHNV and CDR2 YYDKDF (reference sequence). There are 18 residues in the CDR3. Trimming took off 0 bases at V and 0 bases at J, with 15 bases between the two ends. In DNA, the CDR3 is TGTGCCACCAGCAGAGACCTCCGACAGGCCGACTCTGGAAACACCATATATTTT. The encoded protein is CATSRDLRQADSGNTIYF.

This clone was counted a few times. The rearrangement uses TRBV10-3 and TRBJ2-3, with 12 bases that match TRBD1. The germline gives CDR1 ENHRY, CDR2 SYGVKD. Losses at the gene ends were 8 bases for V and 2 bases for J; bases not matched to a gene: 5. This CDR3 has 15 amino acids. As DNA, the CDR3 is TGTGCCATCGGCGGGACAGGGGGCGACACAGATACGCAGTATTTT. Translated, it gives CAIGGTGGDTDTQYF.

The chain employs TRBV7-9 and TRBJ1-6; TRBD1 aligns across 8 bases. Germline loops: CDR1 SEHNR, CDR2 FQNEAQ (reference sequence). The CDR3 contains 15 residues. J lost 8 bases, V lost 5 bases, and 8 bases had no gene match. CDR3 coding DNA: TGTGCCAGCAGCGTTGGACAGGGAGAAGATTCACCCCTCCACTTT. This gives the protein CASSVGQGEDSPLHF.

The V gene is TRBV14, the J gene TRBJ2-2, with D perhaps matching TRBD2 (6 bases). CDR1 SGHDN and CDR2 FVKESK come from the germline V gene. This CDR3 is built from 14 residues. Trimming removed 8 bases from V and 2 bases from J, with 12 bases in between. The CDR3 loop reads CASGLLKNTGELFF. The DNA for the CDR3 is TGTGCCAGCGGACTACTAAAAAACACCGGGGAGCTGTTTTTT.

The CDR3 coding sequence is TGTGCCATCGGGCCGGGACAGGGCTCCTACGAGCAGTACTTC. This codes for CAIGPGQGSYEQYF. This chain connects TRBV10-3 to TRBJ2-7, with 9 positions matching TRBD1. This CDR3 has 14 residues. The germline gives CDR1 ENHRY, CDR2 SYGVKD. The V and J ends lost 8 bases and 0 bases, in that order; junction bases with no gene match: 5.

The chain links TRBV7-9 to TRBJ2-5, with 9 bases aligning to TRBD2. The ends lost 2 bases at V and 2 bases at J; junction bases unmatched: 6. Germline V gene lookup returns CDR1 SEHNR and CDR2 FQNEAQ (reference sequence). This CDR3 region has 16 residues. The CDR3 region is CASSLRNSGGQETQYF. The CDR3, as DNA: TGTGCCAGCAGCTTACGAAATAGCGGGGGTCAAGAGACCCAGTACTTC.

The gene calls are TRBV27 and TRBJ1-1; D is unclear. Trimming cost V 6 bases and J 0 bases, with 11 bases left between them. This CDR3 region has 14 residues. CDR1 is MNHEY, CDR2 SMNVEV, per germline (reference sequence). CDR3 sequence (DNA): TGTGCCAGCAGCGGATGGGAGATGAACACTGAAGCTTTCTTT. Residues: CASSGWEMNTEAFF.

V and J are TRBV11-2 and TRBJ1-6; unclear D gene. Germline V gene data show CDR1 as SGHAT and CDR2 as FQNNGV. Trimming cost V 3 bases and J 8 bases, with 14 bases left between them. CDR3 length: 15 residues. For the CDR3, the DNA is TGTGCCAGCAGCTTCCTGGCTGGGAGCGATTCACCCCTCCACTTT. It codes for CASSFLAGSDSPLHF.